This T cell receptor (beta chain) is drawn from a study of cytomegalovirus exposure and HLA in healthy donors. Primers included in the PCR were 60 Vbeta and 13 Jbeta primers. TCRdb's copy holds only in-frame clones and misses some; the assay was immunoSEQ multiplex PCR. The sample includes some 150,000 clones, over 75% of them seen just once. Trimming shortened V by 1 base and J by 2 bases, and 9 bases separated the two germline ends. CDR1 and CDR2 from the germline V gene are MGHRA and YSYEKL. The CDR3 is 14 residues long. The sample was PBMCs. The chain has TRBV4-1 and TRBJ2-7, with D maybe TRBD1 (6 bases). The TCR was taken from a man aged 40-49 years in good health and CMV-seronegative. This chain's CDR3 is CASSQGRGPYEQYF. Written as DNA, the CDR3 is TGCGCCAGCAGCCAAGGCAGGGGTCCCTACGAGCAGTACTTC.